This T cell receptor (beta chain) emerged from a study of cytomegalovirus exposure and HLA in healthy donors. CDR3 length equals 18 residues. Data came from immunoSEQ multiplex PCR; TCRdb stores just in-frame clones and leaves some out. The sample lists about 120,000 clones; 70% to 90% were seen once. The sequenced material came from PBMCs. The receptor's source is a woman in her twenties or thirties in good health and CMV-seronegative. The chain couples TRBV21-1 to TRBJ2-5; the table's D call, TRBD2, has no DNA check behind it. TRBV21-1 is annotated as a pseudogene. CDR3 in DNA: TGTGCCAGCAGCAAAGGGTATTCCCCACATAATGCGGAGGAGACCCAGTACTTC. It specifies CASSKGYSPHNAEETQYF.